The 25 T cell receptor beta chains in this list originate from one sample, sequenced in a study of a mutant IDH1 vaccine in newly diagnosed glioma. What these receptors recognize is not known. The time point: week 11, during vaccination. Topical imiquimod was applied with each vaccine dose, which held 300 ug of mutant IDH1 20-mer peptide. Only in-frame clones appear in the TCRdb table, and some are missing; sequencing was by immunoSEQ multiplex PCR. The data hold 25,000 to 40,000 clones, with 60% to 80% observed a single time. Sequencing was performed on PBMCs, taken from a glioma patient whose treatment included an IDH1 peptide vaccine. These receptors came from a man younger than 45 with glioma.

The CDR3 is CASSKTFDSEAFF. In nucleotides, the CDR3 is TGTGCCAGTAGTAAAACCTTCGACAGTGAAGCTTTCTTT. The gene calls are TRBV19 and TRBJ1-1, with TRBD1 as a possible D gene (5 bases). Trimming left V 4 bases short and J 7 bases short, with 13 bases between. The CDR3 runs to 13 residues. The germline V gene encodes CDR1 LNHDA and CDR2 SQIVND (reference sequence).

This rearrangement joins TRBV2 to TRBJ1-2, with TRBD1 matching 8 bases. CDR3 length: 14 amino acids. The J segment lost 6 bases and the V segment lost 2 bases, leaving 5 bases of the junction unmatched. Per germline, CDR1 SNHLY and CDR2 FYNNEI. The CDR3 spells CASSESRTGHGYTF. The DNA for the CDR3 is TGTGCCAGCAGTGAATCAAGGACAGGGCATGGCTACACCTTC.

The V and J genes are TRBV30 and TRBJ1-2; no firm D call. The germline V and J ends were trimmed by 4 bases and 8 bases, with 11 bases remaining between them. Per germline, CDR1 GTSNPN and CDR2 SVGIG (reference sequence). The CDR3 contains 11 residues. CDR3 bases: TGTGCCTGGACCCGAGCTTGGGGCTACACCTTC. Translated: CAWTRAWGYTF.

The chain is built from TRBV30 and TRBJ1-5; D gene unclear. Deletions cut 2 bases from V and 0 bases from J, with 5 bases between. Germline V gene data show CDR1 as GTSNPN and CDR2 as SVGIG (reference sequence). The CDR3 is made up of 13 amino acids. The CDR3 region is CAWSWDSNQPQHF. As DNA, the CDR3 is TGTGCCTGGAGTTGGGATAGCAATCAGCCCCAGCATTTT.

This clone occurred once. CDR3 DNA: TGTGCCATCAGTGAGTCGAGAAGGGAGGGCCCCACAGATACGCAGTATTTT. Residues: CAISESRREGPTDTQYF. The chain uses TRBV10-3 and TRBJ2-3; 7 nucleotides align to TRBD2. V lost 0 bases, J lost 2 bases, and 8 bases stayed unmatched. CDR3 size: 17 residues. Germline assignment: CDR1 ENHRY and CDR2 SYGVKD.

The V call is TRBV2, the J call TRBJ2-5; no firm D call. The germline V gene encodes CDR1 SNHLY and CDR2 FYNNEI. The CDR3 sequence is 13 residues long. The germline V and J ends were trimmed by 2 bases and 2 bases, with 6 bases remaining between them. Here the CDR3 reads CASSESRQETQYF. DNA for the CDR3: TGTGCCAGCAGTGAATCGCGACAAGAGACCCAGTACTTC.

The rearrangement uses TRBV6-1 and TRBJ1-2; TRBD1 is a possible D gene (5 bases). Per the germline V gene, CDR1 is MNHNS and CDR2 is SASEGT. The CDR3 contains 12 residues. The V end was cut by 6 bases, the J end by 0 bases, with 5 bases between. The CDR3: CASRTANYGYTF. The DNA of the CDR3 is TGTGCCAGCAGGACAGCTAACTATGGCTACACCTTC.

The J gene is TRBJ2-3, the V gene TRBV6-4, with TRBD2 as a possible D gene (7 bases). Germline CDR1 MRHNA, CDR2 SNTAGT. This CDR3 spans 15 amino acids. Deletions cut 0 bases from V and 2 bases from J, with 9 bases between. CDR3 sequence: CASSDSGGATDTQYF. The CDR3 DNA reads TGTGCCAGCAGTGACTCGGGGGGGGCCACAGATACGCAGTATTTT.

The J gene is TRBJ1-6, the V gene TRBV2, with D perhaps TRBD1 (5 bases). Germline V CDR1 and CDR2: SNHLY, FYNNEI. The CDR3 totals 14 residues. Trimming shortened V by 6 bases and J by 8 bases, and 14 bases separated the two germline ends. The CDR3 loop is CASSARGSDSPLHF. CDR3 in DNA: TGTGCCAGCAGCGCCCGGGGCTCGGATTCACCCCTCCACTTT.

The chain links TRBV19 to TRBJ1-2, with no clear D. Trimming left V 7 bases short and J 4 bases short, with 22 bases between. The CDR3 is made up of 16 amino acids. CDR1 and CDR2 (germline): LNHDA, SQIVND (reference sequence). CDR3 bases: TGTGCCAGTAACCCCACACCGGGGATTTTAGGCTATGGCTACACCTTC. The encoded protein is CASNPTPGILGYGYTF.

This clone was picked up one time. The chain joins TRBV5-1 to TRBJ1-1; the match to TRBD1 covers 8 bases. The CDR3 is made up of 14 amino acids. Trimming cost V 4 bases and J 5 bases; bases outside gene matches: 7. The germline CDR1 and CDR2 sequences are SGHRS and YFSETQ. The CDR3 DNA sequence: TGCGCCAGCAGCCCCGGACAGGGAAGGACTGAAGCTTTCTTT. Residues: CASSPGQGRTEAFF.

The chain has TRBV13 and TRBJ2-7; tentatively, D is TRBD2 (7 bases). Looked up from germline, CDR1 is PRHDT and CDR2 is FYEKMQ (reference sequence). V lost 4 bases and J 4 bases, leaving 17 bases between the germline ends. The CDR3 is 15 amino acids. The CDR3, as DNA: TGTGCCAGCAGCTCGGGGGGCAGCGGGAAGTACGAGCAGTACTTC. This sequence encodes CASSSGGSGKYEQYF.

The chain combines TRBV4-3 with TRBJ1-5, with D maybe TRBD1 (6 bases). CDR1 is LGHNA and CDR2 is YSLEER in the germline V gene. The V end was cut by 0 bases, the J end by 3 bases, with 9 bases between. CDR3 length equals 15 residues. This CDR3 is CASSQDYRDNQPQHF. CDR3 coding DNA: TGCGCCAGCAGCCAAGACTACAGGGACAATCAGCCCCAGCATTTT.

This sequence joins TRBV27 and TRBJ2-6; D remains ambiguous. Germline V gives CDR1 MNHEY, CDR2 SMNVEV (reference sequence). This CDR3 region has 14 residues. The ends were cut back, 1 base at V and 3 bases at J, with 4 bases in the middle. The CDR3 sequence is CASSLLGGANVLTF. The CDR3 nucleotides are TGTGCCAGCAGTTTATTGGGTGGGGCCAACGTCCTGACTTTC.

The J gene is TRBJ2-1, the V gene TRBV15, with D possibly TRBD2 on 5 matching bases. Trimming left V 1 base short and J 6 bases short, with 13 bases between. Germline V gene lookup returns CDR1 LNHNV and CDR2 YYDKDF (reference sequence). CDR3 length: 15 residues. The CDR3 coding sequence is TGTGCCACCAGCAGAGTGGACTCTAGGACCAATGAGCAGTTCTTC. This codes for CATSRVDSRTNEQFF.

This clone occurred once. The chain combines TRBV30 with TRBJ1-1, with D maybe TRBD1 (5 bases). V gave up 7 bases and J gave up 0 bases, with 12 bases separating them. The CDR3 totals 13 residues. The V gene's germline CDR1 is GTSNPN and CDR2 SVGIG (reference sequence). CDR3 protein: CALPGTVNTEAFF. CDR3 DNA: TGTGCCTTACCCGGGACGGTGAACACTGAAGCTTTCTTT.

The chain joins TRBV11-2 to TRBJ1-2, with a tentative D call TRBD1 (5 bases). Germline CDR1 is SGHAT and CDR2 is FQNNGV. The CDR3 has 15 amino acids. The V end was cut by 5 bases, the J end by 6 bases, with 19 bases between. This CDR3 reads CASSPGSGVGHGYTF. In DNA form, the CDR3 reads TGTGCCAGCAGCCCCGGTTCTGGGGTGGGACATGGCTACACCTTC. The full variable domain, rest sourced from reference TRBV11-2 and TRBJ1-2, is EAGVAQSPRYKIIEKRQSVAFWCNPISGHATLYWYQQILGQGPKLLIQFQNNGVVDDSQLPKDRFSAERLKGVDSTLKIQPAKLEDSAVYLCASSPGSGVGHGYTFGSGTRLTVV.

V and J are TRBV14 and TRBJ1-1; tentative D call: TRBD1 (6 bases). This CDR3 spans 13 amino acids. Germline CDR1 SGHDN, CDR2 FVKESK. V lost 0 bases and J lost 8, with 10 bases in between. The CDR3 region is CASSQDLQGEAFF. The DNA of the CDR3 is TGTGCCAGCAGCCAAGATTTACAGGGAGAAGCTTTCTTT.

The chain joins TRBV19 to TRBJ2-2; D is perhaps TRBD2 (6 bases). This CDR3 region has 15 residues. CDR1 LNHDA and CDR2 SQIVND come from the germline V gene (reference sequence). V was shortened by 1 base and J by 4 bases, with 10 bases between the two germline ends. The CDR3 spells CASSIGGVGTGELFF. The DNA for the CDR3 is TGTGCCAGTAGTATAGGGGGGGTCGGCACCGGGGAGCTGTTTTTT.

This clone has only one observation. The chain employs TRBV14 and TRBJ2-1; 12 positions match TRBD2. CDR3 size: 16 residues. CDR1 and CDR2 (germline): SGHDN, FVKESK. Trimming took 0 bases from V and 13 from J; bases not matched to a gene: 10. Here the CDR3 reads CASSQDLPSGGGPQFF. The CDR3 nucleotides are TGTGCCAGCAGCCAAGATCTACCTAGCGGGGGGGGACCCCAGTTCTTC.

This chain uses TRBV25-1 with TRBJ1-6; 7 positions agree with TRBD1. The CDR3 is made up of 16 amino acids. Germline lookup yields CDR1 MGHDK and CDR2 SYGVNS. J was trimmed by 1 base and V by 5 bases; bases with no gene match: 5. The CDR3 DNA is TGTGCCAGCAGTAGACAGGGATCTTCCTATAATTCACCCCTCCACTTT. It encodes CASSRQGSSYNSPLHF.

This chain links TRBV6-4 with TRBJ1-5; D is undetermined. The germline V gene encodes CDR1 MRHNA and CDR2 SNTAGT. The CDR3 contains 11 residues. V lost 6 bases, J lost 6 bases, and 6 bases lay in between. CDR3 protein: CASREGQPQHF. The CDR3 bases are TGTGCCAGCAGGGAAGGTCAGCCCCAGCATTTT.

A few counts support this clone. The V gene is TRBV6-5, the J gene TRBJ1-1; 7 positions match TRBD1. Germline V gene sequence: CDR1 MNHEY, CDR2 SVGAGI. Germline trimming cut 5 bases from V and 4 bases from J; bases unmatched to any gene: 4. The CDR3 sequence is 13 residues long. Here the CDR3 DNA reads TGTGCCAGCAGTCGACAGGGTTCCACTGAAGCTTTCTTT. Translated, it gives CASSRQGSTEAFF.

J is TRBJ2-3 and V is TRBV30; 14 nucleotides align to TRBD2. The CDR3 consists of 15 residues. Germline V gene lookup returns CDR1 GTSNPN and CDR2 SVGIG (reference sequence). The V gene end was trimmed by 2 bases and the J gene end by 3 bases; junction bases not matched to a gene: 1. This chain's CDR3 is CAWSWTSGRTDTQYF. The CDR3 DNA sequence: TGTGCCTGGAGTTGGACTAGCGGGAGGACAGATACGCAGTATTTT.

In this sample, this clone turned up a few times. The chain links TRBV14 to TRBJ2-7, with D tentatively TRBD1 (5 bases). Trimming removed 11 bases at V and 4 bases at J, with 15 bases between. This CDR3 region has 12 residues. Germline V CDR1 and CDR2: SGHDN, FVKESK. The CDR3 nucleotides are TGTGCCCCGGCAGGGAAGCAATACGAGCAGTACTTC. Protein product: CAPAGKQYEQYF.